The next 18 T cell receptor beta chains were all read from a single sample in a study of cytomegalovirus exposure and HLA in healthy donors. With 60 Vbeta and 13 Jbeta primers, the PCR was carried out. The table came from immunoSEQ multiplex PCR; TCRdb's copy has only in-frame clones and leaves some out. The sample yields about 76,000 clones, less than 80% seen once. Sequencing used PBMCs. The source is a man under 40 in good health and CMV-seronegative.

The sample holds a few counts of this clone. This chain uses TRBV28 with TRBJ1-5, with D maybe TRBD1 (6 bases). Trimming removed 1 base at V and 12 bases at J, with 10 bases between. The germline V gene encodes CDR1 MDHEN and CDR2 SYDVKM. The CDR3 length is 12 residues. The DNA for the CDR3 is TGTGCCAGCAGTTTATCTCAGGGGATCCAGCATTTT. It is translated as CASSLSQGIQHF.

V and J are TRBV11-2 and TRBJ1-5; tentative D call: TRBD1 (6 bases). V was trimmed by 5 bases and J by 4 bases, leaving 12 bases between them. The CDR3 loop spans 14 amino acids. Germline-derived CDR1 and CDR2 are SGHAT and FQNNGV. CDR3 region: CASSPHDRNQPQHF. The DNA for the CDR3 is TGTGCCAGCAGCCCTCACGACAGGAATCAGCCCCAGCATTTT. The complete variable domain, with remaining parts taken from reference TRBV11-2 and TRBJ1-5, reads EAGVAQSPRYKIIEKRQSVAFWCNPISGHATLYWYQQILGQGPKLLIQFQNNGVVDDSQLPKDRFSAERLKGVDSTLKIQPAKLEDSAVYLCASSPHDRNQPQHFGDGTRLSIL.

The J gene is TRBJ1-1, the V gene TRBV9; D unresolved. Germline CDR1 reads SGDLS; CDR2 reads YYNGEE. This CDR3 spans 13 amino acids. V was clipped by 1 base and J by 1 base, with 5 bases between them. DNA of the CDR3: TGTGCCAGCAGCGTACGGGGGAACACTGAAGCTTTCTTT. It specifies CASSVRGNTEAFF.

The chain recombines TRBV4-2 with TRBJ1-2; 7 bases are a match to TRBD1. J lost 6 bases, V lost 4 bases, and 11 bases had no gene match. CDR3 length: 15 residues. CDR1 is LGHNA, CDR2 YNFKEQ, per germline. The CDR3 loop reads CASSPKTGTVDGYTF. CDR3 sequence (DNA): TGTGCCAGCAGCCCGAAGACAGGGACGGTGGATGGCTACACCTTC.

The genes are TRBV5-5 and TRBJ1-2, with TRBD1 matching over 9 bases. Germline-derived CDR1 and CDR2 are SGHKS and YYEKEE (reference sequence). This CDR3 comprises 13 residues. V shed 10 bases, J shed 8 bases, and the junction held 12 bases outside the gene matches. The CDR3, as DNA: TGTGCCGTCTACAGGGGGCAAGTTGGCGGCTACACCTTC. Translation gives CAVYRGQVGGYTF.

J is TRBJ2-7 and V is TRBV5-1; TRBD2 matches 14 bases. The germline V gene has CDR1 SGHRS and CDR2 YFSETQ. The V and J ends lost 3 bases and 3 bases, in that order; junction bases with no gene match: 14. The CDR3 is made up of 19 amino acids. As DNA, the CDR3 is TGCGCCAGCAGCTCCCTCCCGGGACTAGCGGGAGTCTCGGGCTACGAGCAGTACTTC. Translating it yields CASSSLPGLAGVSGYEQYF.

This clone was recorded once. The chain combines TRBV4-2 with TRBJ1-3; TRBD1 is a possible D gene (5 bases). The CDR3 length is 15 residues. Germline V gene data show CDR1 as LGHNA and CDR2 as YNFKEQ. V lost 0 bases, J lost 8 bases, and 14 bases lay in between. This chain's CDR3 is CASSQDFVPGDTIYF. The CDR3 DNA reads as TGTGCCAGCAGCCAAGATTTTGTGCCGGGGGACACCATATATTTT.

The chain links TRBV13 to TRBJ2-1, with 7 bases aligning to TRBD1. From germline, CDR1 is PRHDT and CDR2 FYEKMQ (reference sequence). J was trimmed by 6 bases and V by 4 bases; bases with no gene match: 3. The CDR3 has 13 residues. The CDR3 reads CASSSRQGNEQFF. The CDR3 DNA follows: TGTGCCAGCAGCTCAAGACAGGGCAATGAGCAGTTCTTC.

The chain has TRBV5-4 and TRBJ2-2; D unclear. The CDR3 is 13 amino acids. CDR1 is SGHNT and CDR2 is YYREEE in the germline V gene (reference sequence). V was pared by 6 bases and J by 0 bases, with 6 bases between. CDR3 DNA: TGTGCCAGCACGCAGACGAACACCGGGGAGCTGTTTTTT. Protein: CASTQTNTGELFF.

The genes are TRBV4-3 and TRBJ2-3, with 10 bases matching TRBD2. This CDR3 has 14 residues. Trimming took 4 bases from V and 4 from J; bases not matched to a gene: 2. In germline, CDR1 is LGHNA, CDR2 YSLEER. The CDR3 protein is CASSPSGGADTQYF. CDR3 DNA: TGCGCCAGCAGCCCCAGCGGGGGGGCAGATACGCAGTATTTT.

The chain employs TRBV5-6 and TRBJ1-3; 9 bases match TRBD1. Germline lookup yields CDR1 SGHDT and CDR2 YYEEEE. V was clipped by 0 bases and J by 5 bases; unmatched bases: 0. The CDR3 is 14 residues long. CDR3 loop: CASSLDRGRNTIYF. In nucleotides, the CDR3 is TGTGCCAGCAGCTTGGACAGGGGGCGAAACACCATATATTTT.

The chain has TRBV29-1 and TRBJ2-1; D unclear. Trimming shortened V by 3 bases and J by 4 bases, and 16 bases separated the two germline ends. Germline CDR1 SQVTM, CDR2 ANQGSEA. The CDR3 runs 15 residues. CDR3 sequence reads: CSVDVGFRHYNEQFF. CDR3 nucleotide sequence: TGCAGCGTTGATGTCGGATTCCGACATTACAATGAGCAGTTCTTC.

J is TRBJ2-1 and V is TRBV28; 8 positions agree with TRBD2. The CDR3 runs 14 residues. The V and J ends lost 11 bases and 3 bases, in that order; junction bases with no gene match: 9. The germline CDR1 and CDR2 sequences are MDHEN and SYDVKM. The CDR3 DNA follows: TGTGCCTCCCGGGAGGGCCGCGACTACAATGAGCAGTTCTTC. Translation gives CASREGRDYNEQFF. The full variable domain, its missing parts supplied by reference TRBV28 and TRBJ2-1, is DVKVTQSSRYLVKRTGEKVFLECVQDMDHENMFWYRQDPGLGLRLIYFSYDVKMKEKGDIPEGYSVSREKKERFSLILESASTNQTSMYLCASREGRDYNEQFFGPGTRLTVL.

The chain employs TRBV18 and TRBJ1-5, with 7 bases lining up with TRBD1. The germline CDR1 and CDR2 sequences are KGHSH and LQKENI. The CDR3 sequence is 16 residues long. The junction had 8 bases not matched to a gene; V was cut back by 3 bases and J by 3 bases. CDR3 DNA: TGTGCCAGCTCACCGTCCCGGGACAGCCTCAATCAGCCCCAGCATTTT. It yields the protein CASSPSRDSLNQPQHF.

The chain recombines TRBV11-2 with TRBJ1-3; D gene unclear. The ends were cut back, 2 bases at V and 0 bases at J, with 20 bases in the middle. Germline V gene lookup returns CDR1 SGHAT and CDR2 FQNNGV. This CDR3 is built from 19 residues. The CDR3 bases are TGTGCCAGCAGCTTAAATTCACACATCAGATTTTCCTCTGGAAACACCATATATTTT. As protein: CASSLNSHIRFSSGNTIYF.

This chain connects TRBV4-3 to TRBJ2-3, with D uncertain. CDR1 and CDR2 (germline): LGHNA, YSLEER. The CDR3 consists of 17 residues. Trimming stripped 1 base from V and 3 bases from J, with 17 bases between. CDR3 region: CASSQAGRVGVTDTQYF. The DNA for the CDR3 is TGCGCCAGCAGCCAAGCGGGTCGGGTCGGAGTGACAGATACGCAGTATTTT.

The J gene is TRBJ2-1, the V gene TRBV13, with D unclear. V shed 4 bases and J shed 9 bases, with 10 bases lying between them. This CDR3 spans 12 amino acids. CDR1 and CDR2 from the germline V gene are PRHDT and FYEKMQ (reference sequence). In nucleotides, the CDR3 is TGTGCCAGCAGCTCGCGGATGGGTGAGCAGTTCTTC. It is translated as CASSSRMGEQFF.

This chain connects TRBV18 to TRBJ1-1; 8 positions match TRBD1. Germline loops: CDR1 KGHSH, CDR2 LQKENI. Trimming took 3 bases from V and 0 from J; bases not matched to a gene: 6. The CDR3 runs 16 residues. The CDR3, as DNA: TGTGCCAGCTCACCGAACCCGACAGGGGTGAACACTGAAGCTTTCTTT. It codes for CASSPNPTGVNTEAFF.